This is a list of T cell receptor beta chains from one sample in a study of human T cells and chemical hapten exposure. TCRdb reprocessed the RACE reads via MiXCR and lists one record per CDR3 protein. The data contain some 94,000 distinct CDR3 sequences, approximately 13% of them seen just once; the ten biggest clones take up 2% to 2.5%. Specimen: whole blood, collected in connection with sensitization to the hapten diphenylcyclopropenone (DPC). These TCRs come from a woman between 35 and 50 years old with alopecia areata. Some clones in this sample may be carry-over from other donors' samples. The CDR3 runs from the conserved cysteine through the conserved F or W. D genes are given only for firm matches. Clone size is given for some rows only: seen once, a few or many times, or a class if the clone is expanded.

>TRBJ2-5|many|TRBV20-1|TRBD1
CSALRGQETQYF
TGCAGTGCCCTCAGGGGGCAAGAGACCCAGTACTTC
>TRBJ1-3|few|TRBV29-1|.
CSAAYNSGNTIYF
TGCAGCGCCGCCTACAACTCTGGAAACACCATATATTTT
>TRBJ2-7|many|TRBV5-4|.
CASSRGGPSYEQYF
TGTGCCAGCAGCCGAGGAGGACCCTCCTACGAGCAGTACTTC
>TRBJ2-7|few|TRBV30|TRBD2
CAWSALAGGPYEQYF
TGTGCCTGGAGTGCCCTAGCGGGAGGGCCGTACGAGCAGTACTTC
>TRBJ2-4|many|TRBV2|TRBD2
CASSDPGGSKNIQYF
TGTGCCAGCAGTGACCCGGGGGGGTCCAAAAACATTCAGTACTTC
>TRBJ1-5|few|TRBV28|.
CASSFGATSNQPQHF
TGTGCCAGCAGTTTTGGCGCCACTAGCAATCAGCCCCAGCATTTT
>TRBJ1-5|many|TRBV12-3/TRBV12-4|TRBD1
CASSFSTGGGNQPQHF
TGTGCCAGCAGTTTCTCGACAGGGGGCGGAAACCAGCCCCAGCATTTT
>TRBJ1-1|few|TRBV4-2|.
CASSPDAGASRNTEAFF
TGTGCCAGCAGCCCCGACGCGGGGGCGTCACGGAACACTGAAGCTTTCTTT
>TRBJ2-7|few|TRBV7-8|TRBD1
CASSPSTGAYEQYF
TGTGCCAGCAGCCCTTCGACAGGGGCCTACGAGCAGTACTTC
>TRBJ2-3|.|TRBV7-2|TRBD2
CASSLFAGVSGDTQYF
TGTGCCAGCAGCTTATTTGCGGGGGTTAGCGGAGATACGCAGTATTTT
>TRBJ1-2|few|TRBV18|TRBD1
CASSPSGQANYGYTF
TGTGCCAGCTCACCGTCGGGACAGGCCAACTATGGCTACACCTTC
>TRBJ1-1|.|TRBV5-1|.
CASSLMSGGTEAFF
TGCGCCAGCAGCCTGATGTCTGGGGGCACTGAAGCTTTCTTT
>TRBJ2-2|few|TRBV19|.
CASSIQITTGELFF
TGTGCCAGTAGTATTCAGATCACCACCGGGGAGCTGTTTTTT
>TRBJ2-2|few|TRBV4-2|.
CASRDLEGKDGELFF
TGTGCCAGCAGGGACCTGGAGGGGAAGGACGGGGAGCTGTTTTTT
>TRBJ2-1|many|TRBV29-1|.
CSVVRGGEQFF
TGCAGCGTCGTAAGGGGCGGTGAGCAGTTCTTC
>TRBJ2-1|few|TRBV12-3/TRBV12-4|.
CASSPDVQSYNEQFF
TGTGCCAGCAGCCCCGACGTGCAGTCCTACAATGAGCAGTTCTTC
>TRBJ2-2|.|TRBV4-3|.
CASSQEAAANTGELFF
TGCGCCAGCAGCCAAGAGGCAGCGGCGAACACCGGGGAGCTGTTTTTT
>TRBJ2-2|few|TRBV10-3|.
CAIRTGTSNTGELFF
TGTGCCATCAGGACCGGGACTTCGAACACCGGGGAGCTGTTTTTT
>TRBJ1-4|many|TRBV7-9|.
CASSLASDNEKLFF
TGTGCCAGCAGCTTAGCGTCAGACAATGAAAAACTGTTTTTT
>TRBJ1-1|few|TRBV12-2|.
CASRFGPGQAMNTEAFF
.